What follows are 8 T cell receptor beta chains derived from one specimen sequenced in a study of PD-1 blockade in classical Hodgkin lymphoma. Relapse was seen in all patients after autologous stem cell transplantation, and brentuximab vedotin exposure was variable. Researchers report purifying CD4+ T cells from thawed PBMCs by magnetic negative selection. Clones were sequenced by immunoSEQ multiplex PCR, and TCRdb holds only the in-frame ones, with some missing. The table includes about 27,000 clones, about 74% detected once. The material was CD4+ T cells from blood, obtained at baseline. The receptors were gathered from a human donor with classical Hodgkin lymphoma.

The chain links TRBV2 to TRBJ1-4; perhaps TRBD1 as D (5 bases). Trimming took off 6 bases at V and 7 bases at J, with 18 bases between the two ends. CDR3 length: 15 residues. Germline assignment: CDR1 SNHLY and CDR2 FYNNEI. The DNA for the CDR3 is TGTGCCAGCAGGCGGGACGAGGGGCATGTTGAAAAACTGTTTTTT. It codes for CASRRDEGHVEKLFF. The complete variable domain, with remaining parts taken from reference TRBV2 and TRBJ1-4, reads EPEVTQTPSHQVTQMGQEVILRCVPISNHLYFYWYRQILGQKVEFLVSFYNNEISEKSEIFDDQFSVERPDGSNFTLKIRSTKLEDSAMYFCASRRDEGHVEKLFFGSGTQLSVL.

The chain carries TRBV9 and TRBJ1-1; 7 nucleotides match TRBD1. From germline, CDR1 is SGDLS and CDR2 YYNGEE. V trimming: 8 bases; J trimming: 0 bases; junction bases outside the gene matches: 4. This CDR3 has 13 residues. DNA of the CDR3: TGTGCCAGTAAACAGGGGTTGAACACTGAAGCTTTCTTT. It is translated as CASKQGLNTEAFF.

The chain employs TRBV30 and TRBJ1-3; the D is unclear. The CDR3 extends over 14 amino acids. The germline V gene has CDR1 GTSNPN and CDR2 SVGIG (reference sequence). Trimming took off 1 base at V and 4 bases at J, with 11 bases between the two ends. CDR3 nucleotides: TGTGCCTGGAGTGCCCGATCTGGCGGAAACACCATATATTTT. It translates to CAWSARSGGNTIYF.

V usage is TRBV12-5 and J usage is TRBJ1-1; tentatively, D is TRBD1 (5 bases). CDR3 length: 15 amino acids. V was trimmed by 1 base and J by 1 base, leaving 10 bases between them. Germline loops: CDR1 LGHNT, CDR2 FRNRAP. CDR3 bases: TGTGCTAGTGGTTTGGGACAGTCATGGAACACTGAAGCTTTCTTT. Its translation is CASGLGQSWNTEAFF. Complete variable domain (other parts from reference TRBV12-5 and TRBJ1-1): DARVTQTPRHKVTEMGQEVTMRCQPILGHNTVFWYRQTMMQGLELLAYFRNRAPLDDSGMPKDRFSAEMPDATLATLKIQPSEPRDSAVYFCASGLGQSWNTEAFFGQGTRLTVV.

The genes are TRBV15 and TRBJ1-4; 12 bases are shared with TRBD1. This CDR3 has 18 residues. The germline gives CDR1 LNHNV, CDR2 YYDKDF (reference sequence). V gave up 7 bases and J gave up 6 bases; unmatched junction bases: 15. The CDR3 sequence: CATTPTGQGAMVHEKLFF. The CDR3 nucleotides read TGTGCCACCACCCCGACGGGACAGGGGGCGATGGTGCATGAAAAACTGTTTTTT.

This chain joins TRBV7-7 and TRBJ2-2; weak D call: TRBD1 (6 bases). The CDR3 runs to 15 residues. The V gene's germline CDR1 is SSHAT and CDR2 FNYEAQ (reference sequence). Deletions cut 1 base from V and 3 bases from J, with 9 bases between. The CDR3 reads CASSLGRGDTGELFF. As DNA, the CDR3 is TGTGCCAGCAGCTTAGGCAGGGGTGACACCGGGGAGCTGTTTTTT. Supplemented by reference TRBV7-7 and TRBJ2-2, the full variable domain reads GAGVSQSPRYKVTKRGQDVTLRCDPISSHATLYWYQQALGQGPEFLTYFNYEAQPDKSGLPSDRFSAERPEGSISTLTIQRTEQRDSAMYRCASSLGRGDTGELFFGEGSRLTVL.

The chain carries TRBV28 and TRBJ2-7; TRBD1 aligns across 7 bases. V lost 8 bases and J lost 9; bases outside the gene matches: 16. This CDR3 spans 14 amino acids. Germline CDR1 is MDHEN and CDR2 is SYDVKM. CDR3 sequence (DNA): TGTGCCAGCGGGGCCCCGACAGGGTCGCTGGGGCAGTACTTC. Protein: CASGAPTGSLGQYF.

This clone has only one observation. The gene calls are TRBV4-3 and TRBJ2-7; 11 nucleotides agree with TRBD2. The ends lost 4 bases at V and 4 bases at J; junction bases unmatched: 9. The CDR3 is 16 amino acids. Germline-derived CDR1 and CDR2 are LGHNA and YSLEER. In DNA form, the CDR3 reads TGCGCCAGCAGCCCCGCGGTAGCGGGGGGGGTATACGAGCAGTACTTC. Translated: CASSPAVAGGVYEQYF.